These 23 T cell receptor beta chains were sequenced from one sample in a study of shared clonotypes between healthy human individuals. Sequencing was performed with immunoSEQ multiplex PCR; in TCRdb, only in-frame clones are kept and a portion is missing. The sample has over 400,000 clones, approximately 80% seen once. Sequencing used PBMCs. These receptors came from a woman aged 40 to 50 in good health. Some clones in this sample may be carry-over from other donors' samples.

The chain uses TRBV9 and TRBJ2-1; the D is unclear. Germline lookup yields CDR1 SGDLS and CDR2 YYNGEE. Trimming removed 2 bases at V and 5 bases at J, with 11 bases between. The CDR3 runs to 14 residues. As DNA, the CDR3 is TGTGCCAGCAGCGTGAAAGCCCATGACAATGAGCAGTTCTTC. This encodes CASSVKAHDNEQFF. Together with reference TRBV9 and TRBJ2-1, the CDR3 gives the full variable domain: DSGVTQTPKHLITATGQRVTLRCSPRSGDLSVYWYQQSLDQGLQFLIQYYNGEERAKGNILERFSAQQFPDLHSELNLSSLELGDSALYFCASSVKAHDNEQFFGPGTRLTVL.

This clone was recorded only once. The V call is TRBV28, the J call TRBJ2-3, with 9 positions matching TRBD2. The CDR3 length is 15 residues. Germline V lookup: CDR1 MDHEN, CDR2 SYDVKM. J was trimmed by 1 base and V by 8 bases; bases with no gene match: 7. CDR3 coding DNA: TGTGCCAGCGGGGCTAGCGGGAAGGGCACAGATACGCAGTATTTT. This sequence encodes CASGASGKGTDTQYF.

This clone turned up a few times. This chain joins TRBV5-4 and TRBJ2-7, with D maybe TRBD1 (6 bases). Deletions cut 2 bases from V and 5 bases from J, with 11 bases between. The CDR3 is 13 residues long. The V gene's germline CDR1 is SGHNT and CDR2 YYREEE (reference sequence). The DNA for the CDR3 is TGTGCCAGCAGCTTCACAGGGAGCAACGAGCAGTACTTC. Amino acid sequence: CASSFTGSNEQYF. The complete variable domain, with remaining parts taken from reference TRBV5-4 and TRBJ2-7, reads ETGVTQSPTHLIKTRGQQVTLRCSSQSGHNTVSWYQQALGQGPQFIFQYYREEENGRGNFPPRFSGLQFPNYSSELNVNALELDDSALYLCASSFTGSNEQYFGPGTRLTVT.

For this clone: This sample also contains other DNA sequences that code for the same CDR3. This chain joins TRBV5-6 and TRBJ2-5, with D perhaps TRBD1 (5 bases). Germline CDR1 reads SGHDT; CDR2 reads YYEEEE. This CDR3 contains 13 residues. With 2 bases removed from V and 4 bases from J, the gap between germline ends came to 9 bases. The CDR3, as DNA: TGTGCCAGCAGCTTCTGGGGCGGAGAGACCCAGTACTTC. This encodes CASSFWGGETQYF.

The chain uses TRBV7-2 and TRBJ2-2, with D uncertain. Trimming removed 1 base at V and 2 bases at J, with 11 bases between. Germline assignment: CDR1 SGHTA and CDR2 FQGNSA. This CDR3 is built from 16 residues. CDR3 bases: TGTGCCAGCAGCTTAGGGACGGTCCTAAACACCGGGGAGCTGTTTTTT. Its translation: CASSLGTVLNTGELFF.

The chain combines TRBV4-2 with TRBJ1-4; 9 nucleotides align to TRBD1. The trim removed 0 bases at V and 10 bases at J, leaving 6 bases unmatched. Per germline, CDR1 LGHNA and CDR2 YNFKEQ. The length of the CDR3 is 15 residues. CDR3 loop: CASSQDTGGGRKLFF. DNA for the CDR3: TGTGCCAGCAGCCAAGATACAGGGGGCGGCAGAAAACTGTTTTTT.

This chain uses TRBV19 with TRBJ2-3; D is possibly TRBD2 (5 bases). The V gene's germline CDR1 is LNHDA and CDR2 SQIVND (reference sequence). Deletions cut 3 bases from V and 0 bases from J, with 10 bases between. The CDR3 is made up of 15 amino acids. As DNA, the CDR3 is TGTGCCAGTAGTATCCCTCGACTAAGCACAGATACGCAGTATTTT. Translating it yields CASSIPRLSTDTQYF.

The rearrangement uses TRBV2 and TRBJ1-2; D is unresolved. This CDR3 contains 15 residues. Trimming left V 3 bases short and J 3 bases short, with 14 bases between. In germline, CDR1 is SNHLY, CDR2 FYNNEI. The DNA for the CDR3 is TGTGCCAGCAGTGACCCCGGGGAGGGTCACTATGGCTACACCTTC. The encoded protein is CASSDPGEGHYGYTF.

A single count supports this clone. CDR3 sequence: CASSSRTSSSTDTQYF. CDR3 bases: TGCGCCAGCAGCTCCAGGACTAGCAGTAGCACAGATACGCAGTATTTT. The chain employs TRBV5-1 and TRBJ2-3; 8 nucleotides align to TRBD2. After removal of 3 bases from V and 0 bases from J, the junction contained 6 bases not matched to a gene. The V gene's germline CDR1 is SGHRS and CDR2 YFSETQ. The CDR3 consists of 16 residues. The whole variable domain, remainder taken from reference TRBV5-1 and TRBJ2-3, is KAGVTQTPRYLIKTRGQQVTLSCSPISGHRSVSWYQQTPGQGLQFLFEYFSETQRNKGNFPGRFSGRQFSNSRSEMNVSTLELGDSALYLCASSSRTSSSTDTQYFGPGTRLTVL.

The chain has TRBV6-5 and TRBJ1-3, with TRBD1 identical over 8 bases. There are 14 residues in the CDR3. V shed 5 bases and J 4 bases; nucleotides not matched to a gene: 4. The V gene's germline CDR1 is MNHEY and CDR2 SVGAGI. CDR3 sequence reads: CASSPTGEGNTIYF. The DNA for the CDR3 is TGTGCCAGCAGTCCGACAGGGGAAGGAAACACCATATATTTT.

The chain combines TRBV5-1 with TRBJ2-2; 11 bases match TRBD2. Germline CDR1 is SGHRS and CDR2 is YFSETQ. With V trimmed by 2 bases and J by 6 bases, 9 bases remained unmatched. The CDR3 extends over 17 amino acids. The CDR3 bases are TGCGCCAGCAGCTTAGCCGCTAGCGGGAGGTCGGCCGGGGAGCTGTTTTTT. Its protein is CASSLAASGRSAGELFF.

The chain's CDR3 is CASSYLAGGHEQFF. CDR3 in DNA: TGTGCCAGCAGTTACTTAGCGGGAGGTCATGAGCAGTTCTTC. The V call is TRBV6-5, the J call TRBJ2-1, with 10 bases that match TRBD2. The length of the CDR3 is 14 residues. Unmatched junction bases numbered 2, after V lost 1 base and J lost 8 bases. The germline V gene encodes CDR1 MNHEY and CDR2 SVGAGI.

Of note for this clone: Other DNA sequences in this sample translate to the same CDR3. The V call is TRBV5-1, the J call TRBJ2-3; D is unclear. The CDR3 contains 14 residues. The V gene's germline CDR1 is SGHRS and CDR2 YFSETQ. V lost 0 bases and J 0 bases, leaving 5 bases between the germline ends. The CDR3 here is CASSLEDSTDTQYF. The CDR3 DNA sequence: TGCGCCAGCAGCTTGGAGGACAGCACAGATACGCAGTATTTT. The full variable domain, completed using reference TRBV5-1 and TRBJ2-3, is KAGVTQTPRYLIKTRGQQVTLSCSPISGHRSVSWYQQTPGQGLQFLFEYFSETQRNKGNFPGRFSGRQFSNSRSEMNVSTLELGDSALYLCASSLEDSTDTQYFGPGTRLTVL.

Of note for this clone: Other nucleotide sequences in the sample specify the same CDR3. The V gene is TRBV7-9, the J gene TRBJ2-1, with no clear D. The CDR3 extends over 12 amino acids. The ends were cut back, 3 bases at V and 4 bases at J, with 4 bases in the middle. Germline V gives CDR1 SEHNR, CDR2 FQNEAQ (reference sequence). CDR3 nucleotides: TGTGCCAGCAGCTTTCCTTACAATGAGCAGTTCTTC. This translates into CASSFPYNEQFF.

This clone has a handful of counts. The chain joins TRBV28 to TRBJ1-2; a possible D gene is TRBD1 (6 bases). CDR1 MDHEN and CDR2 SYDVKM come from the germline V gene. The V gene lost 2 bases and the J gene lost 8 bases, with 15 bases spanning the gap. The CDR3 is 14 amino acids. The CDR3 DNA sequence: TGTGCCAGCAGTTTACGTAACAGGGCCGGGGGCTACACCTTC. The encoded protein is CASSLRNRAGGYTF.

The V and J genes are TRBV28 and TRBJ2-6; TRBD1 aligns across 8 bases. The CDR3 is 19 residues long. Germline assignment: CDR1 MDHEN and CDR2 SYDVKM. With 2 bases clipped from V and 4 bases from J, the junction kept 13 bases outside the gene matches. The CDR3 sequence: CASSLGWQGAGSGANVLTF. The CDR3 DNA follows: TGTGCCAGCAGTTTAGGGTGGCAGGGGGCTGGCTCGGGGGCCAACGTCCTGACTTTC.

The chain joins TRBV7-2 to TRBJ1-5, with D maybe TRBD1 (5 bases). Germline V gene sequence: CDR1 SGHTA, CDR2 FQGNSA. The CDR3 consists of 16 residues. The germline V and J ends were trimmed by 2 bases and 7 bases, with 18 bases remaining between them. The CDR3 DNA reads as TGTGCCAGCAGCTTATCGGGAGGCAGGGTAGGACAGCCCCAGCATTTT. Its protein product is CASSLSGGRVGQPQHF.

The CDR3 is CASSLGPRPNRGNTIYF. In DNA, the CDR3 is TGCGCCAGCAGCTTGGGTCCCAGACCAAATCGGGGAAACACCATATATTTT. The rearrangement links TRBV5-1 to TRBJ1-3; no clear D. Trimming pared 0 bases from V and 4 bases from J, leaving 17 bases between. The CDR3 is made up of 17 amino acids. Germline V lookup: CDR1 SGHRS, CDR2 YFSETQ.

The rearrangement links TRBV7-3 to TRBJ2-5; 10 bases fit TRBD2. There are 15 residues in the CDR3. V lost 5 bases, J lost 0 bases, and 3 bases stayed unmatched. Germline V lookup: CDR1 SGHTA, CDR2 FQGTGA. CDR3 DNA sequence: TGTGCCAGCAGCCAAGGACTAGCGGACCAAGAGACCCAGTACTTC. It specifies CASSQGLADQETQYF.

This clone has just a few counts. The chain recombines TRBV19 with TRBJ2-2; TRBD2 matches at 8 bases. The germline V gene has CDR1 LNHDA and CDR2 SQIVND (reference sequence). There are 16 residues in the CDR3. Losses at the gene ends were 4 bases for V and 4 bases for J; bases not matched to a gene: 8. CDR3 amino acids: CASSTQSGSVTGELFF. CDR3 in DNA: TGTGCCAGTAGTACACAAAGCGGGAGTGTCACCGGGGAGCTGTTTTTT.

The chain carries TRBV30 and TRBJ1-1; D is undetermined. CDR3 length: 11 residues. Germline V gene data show CDR1 as GTSNPN and CDR2 as SVGIG (reference sequence). V gave up 1 base and J gave up 11 bases, with 11 bases separating them. The CDR3 reads CAWSEGFSAFF. The DNA for the CDR3 is TGTGCCTGGAGTGAAGGGTTTAGTGCTTTCTTT.

The J gene is TRBJ2-7, the V gene TRBV10-1, with 7 bases matching TRBD2. Germline CDR1 is WNHNN and CDR2 is SYGVQD (reference sequence). This CDR3 has 16 amino acids. V was clipped by 5 bases and J by 2 bases; unmatched bases: 12. The CDR3: CASSRDGPSGTYEQYF. DNA of the CDR3: TGCGCCAGCAGTAGGGACGGCCCTAGCGGAACCTACGAGCAGTACTTC.

This clone was seen once. Its ends do not fully match the called genes, so a read error is possible. The chain combines TRBV5-4 with TRBJ2-4; D possibly uses TRBD1 or TRBD2 (6 bases each). CDR3 length equals 11 residues. Germline CDR1 and CDR2: SGHNT and YYREEE (reference sequence). The CDR3 is CASSHGGPWAF. The CDR3, as DNA: TGTGCCAGCAGCCACGGGGGCCCTTGGGCTTTC.